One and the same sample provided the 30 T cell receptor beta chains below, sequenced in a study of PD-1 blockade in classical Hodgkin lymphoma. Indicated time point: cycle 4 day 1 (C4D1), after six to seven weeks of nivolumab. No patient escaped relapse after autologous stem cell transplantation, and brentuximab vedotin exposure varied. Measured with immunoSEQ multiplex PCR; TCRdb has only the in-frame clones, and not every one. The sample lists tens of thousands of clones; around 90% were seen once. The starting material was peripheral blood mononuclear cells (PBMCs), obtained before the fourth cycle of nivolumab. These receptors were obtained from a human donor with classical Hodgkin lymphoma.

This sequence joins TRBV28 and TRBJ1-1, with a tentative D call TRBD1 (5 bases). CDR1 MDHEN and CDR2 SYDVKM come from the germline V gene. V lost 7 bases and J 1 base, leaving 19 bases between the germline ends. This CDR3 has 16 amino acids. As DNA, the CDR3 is TGTGCCAGCAACCCCGCGGGGGGGTCTACGAACACTGAAGCTTTCTTT. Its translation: CASNPAGGSTNTEAFF.

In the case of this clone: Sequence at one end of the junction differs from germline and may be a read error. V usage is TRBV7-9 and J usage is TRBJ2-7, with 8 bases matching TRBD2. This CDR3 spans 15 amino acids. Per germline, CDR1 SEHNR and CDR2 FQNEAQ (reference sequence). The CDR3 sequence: CASSSPGLVSNEQYF. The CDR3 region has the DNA TGTGCCAGCAGCTCCCCGGGACTAGTCTCCAACGAGCAGTACTTC. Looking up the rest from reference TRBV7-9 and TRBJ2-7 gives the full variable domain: DTGVSQNPRHKITKRGQNVTFRCDPISEHNRLYWYRQTLGQGPEFLTYFQNEAQLEKSRLLSDRFSAERPKGSFSTLEIQRTEQGDSAMYLCASSSPGLVSNEQYFGPGTRLTVT.

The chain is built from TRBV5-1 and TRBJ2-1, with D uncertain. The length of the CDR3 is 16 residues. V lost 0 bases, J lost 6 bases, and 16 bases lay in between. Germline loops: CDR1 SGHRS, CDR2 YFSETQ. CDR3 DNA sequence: TGCGCCAGCAGCTTGGTCGTCATTCAAATGGGCAATGAGCAGTTCTTC. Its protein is CASSLVVIQMGNEQFF.

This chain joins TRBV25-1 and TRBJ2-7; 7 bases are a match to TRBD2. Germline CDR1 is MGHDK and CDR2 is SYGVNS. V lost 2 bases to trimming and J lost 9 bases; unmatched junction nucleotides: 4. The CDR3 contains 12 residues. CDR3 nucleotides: TGTGCCAGCAGTGAAGTAGGGAGGGCGCAGTACTTC. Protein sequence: CASSEVGRAQYF.

This chain's CDR3 is CASSYRFSNQPQHF. In DNA form, the CDR3 reads TGTGCCAGCAGTTACAGGTTTAGCAATCAGCCCCAGCATTTT. The V gene is TRBV6-6, the J gene TRBJ1-5; D ambiguous. Between the trimmed V and J ends, which lost 2 bases and 0 bases, there was a span of 5 bases. The CDR3 has 14 residues. CDR1 and CDR2 from the germline V gene are MNHNY and SVGAGI (reference sequence).

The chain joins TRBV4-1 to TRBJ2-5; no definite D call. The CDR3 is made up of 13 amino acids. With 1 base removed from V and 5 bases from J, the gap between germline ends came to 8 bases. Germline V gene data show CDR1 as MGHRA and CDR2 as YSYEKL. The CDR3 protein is CASSQGGRETQYF. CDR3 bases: TGCGCCAGCAGCCAAGGAGGTCGGGAGACCCAGTACTTC.

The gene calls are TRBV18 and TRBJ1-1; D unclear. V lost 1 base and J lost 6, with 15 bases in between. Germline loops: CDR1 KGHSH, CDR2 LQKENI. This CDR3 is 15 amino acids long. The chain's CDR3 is CASSPLPNSSPEAFF. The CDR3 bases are TGTGCCAGCTCACCACTACCTAATTCCTCGCCTGAAGCTTTCTTT. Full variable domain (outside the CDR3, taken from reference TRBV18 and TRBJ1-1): NAGVMQNPRHLVRRRGQEARLRCSPMKGHSHVYWYRQLPEEGLKFMVYLQKENIIDESGMPKERFSAEFPKEGPSILRIQQVVRGDSAAYFCASSPLPNSSPEAFFGQGTRLTVV.

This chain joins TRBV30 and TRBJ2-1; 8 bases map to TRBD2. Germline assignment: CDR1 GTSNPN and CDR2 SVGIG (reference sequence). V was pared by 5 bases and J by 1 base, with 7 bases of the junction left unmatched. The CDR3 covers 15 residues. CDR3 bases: TGTGCCTGGGCGGATAGCGGGGATTCCTACAATGAGCAGTTCTTC. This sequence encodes CAWADSGDSYNEQFF.

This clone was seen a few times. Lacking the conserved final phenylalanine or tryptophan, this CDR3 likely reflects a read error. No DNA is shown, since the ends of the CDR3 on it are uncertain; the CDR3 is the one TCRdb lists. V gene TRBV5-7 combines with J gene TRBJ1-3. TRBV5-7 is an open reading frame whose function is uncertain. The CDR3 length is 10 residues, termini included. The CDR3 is CASSLARHLK.

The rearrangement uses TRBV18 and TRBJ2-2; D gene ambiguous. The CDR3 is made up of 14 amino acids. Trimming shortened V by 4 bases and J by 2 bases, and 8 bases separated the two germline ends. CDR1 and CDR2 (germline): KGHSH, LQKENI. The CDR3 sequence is CASSRMGNTGELFF. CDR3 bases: TGTGCCAGCTCACGGATGGGAAACACCGGGGAGCTGTTTTTT. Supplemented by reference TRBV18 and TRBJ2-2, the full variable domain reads NAGVMQNPRHLVRRRGQEARLRCSPMKGHSHVYWYRQLPEEGLKFMVYLQKENIIDESGMPKERFSAEFPKEGPSILRIQQVVRGDSAAYFCASSRMGNTGELFFGEGSRLTVL.

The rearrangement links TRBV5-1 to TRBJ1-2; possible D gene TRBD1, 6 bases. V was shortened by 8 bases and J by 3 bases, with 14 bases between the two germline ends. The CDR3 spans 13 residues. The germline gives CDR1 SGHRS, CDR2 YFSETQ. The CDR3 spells CASHTGSDYGYTF. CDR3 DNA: TGCGCCAGTCATACAGGGTCGGACTATGGCTACACCTTC.

CDR3 region: CASGGSGNTIYF. As DNA, the CDR3 is TGTGCCAGCGGGGGTTCGGGAAACACCATATATTTT. The chain is built from TRBV6-6 and TRBJ1-3, with D perhaps matching TRBD1 (5 bases). This CDR3 comprises 12 residues. V lost 8 bases to trimming and J lost 4 bases, with 9 bases between them. In germline, CDR1 is MNHNY, CDR2 SVGAGI (reference sequence).

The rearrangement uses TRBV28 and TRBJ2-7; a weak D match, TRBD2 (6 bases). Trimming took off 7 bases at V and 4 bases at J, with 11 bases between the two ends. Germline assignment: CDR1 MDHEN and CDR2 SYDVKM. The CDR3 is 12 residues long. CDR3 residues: CASTGTYYEQYF. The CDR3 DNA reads TGTGCCAGCACAGGGACTTATTACGAGCAGTACTTC.

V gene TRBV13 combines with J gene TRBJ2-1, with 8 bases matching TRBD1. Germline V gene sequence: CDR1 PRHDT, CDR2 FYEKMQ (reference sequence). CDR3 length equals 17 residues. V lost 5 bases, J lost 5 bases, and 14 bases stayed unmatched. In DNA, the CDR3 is TGTGCCAGCAGCGACGCTGGGACAGGACGCTTCGACAATGAGCAGTTCTTC. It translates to CASSDAGTGRFDNEQFF.

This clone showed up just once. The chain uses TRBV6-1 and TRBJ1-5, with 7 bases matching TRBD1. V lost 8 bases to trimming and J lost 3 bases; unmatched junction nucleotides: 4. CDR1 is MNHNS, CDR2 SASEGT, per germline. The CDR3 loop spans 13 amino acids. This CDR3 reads CASEQGNNQPQHF. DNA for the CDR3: TGTGCCAGCGAACAGGGGAACAATCAGCCCCAGCATTTT.

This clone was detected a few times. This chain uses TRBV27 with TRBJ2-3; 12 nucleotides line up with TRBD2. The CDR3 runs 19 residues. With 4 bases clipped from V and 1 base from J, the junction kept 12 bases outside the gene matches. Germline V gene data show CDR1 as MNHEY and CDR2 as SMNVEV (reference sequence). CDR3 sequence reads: CASSSTSGSLPYRTDTQYF. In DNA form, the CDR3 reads TGTGCCAGCAGTTCGACTAGCGGGAGCCTCCCATACCGCACAGATACGCAGTATTTT.

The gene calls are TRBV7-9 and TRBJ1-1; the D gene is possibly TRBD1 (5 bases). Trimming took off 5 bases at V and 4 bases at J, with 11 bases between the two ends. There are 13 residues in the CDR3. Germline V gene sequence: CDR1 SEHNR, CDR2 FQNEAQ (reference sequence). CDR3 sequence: CASSRSGGTEAFF. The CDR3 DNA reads TGTGCCAGCAGCCGATCGGGGGGCACTGAAGCTTTCTTT. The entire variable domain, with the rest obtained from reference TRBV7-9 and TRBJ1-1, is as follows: DTGVSQNPRHKITKRGQNVTFRCDPISEHNRLYWYRQTLGQGPEFLTYFQNEAQLEKSRLLSDRFSAERPKGSFSTLEIQRTEQGDSAMYLCASSRSGGTEAFFGQGTRLTVV.

The DNA for the CDR3 is TGTGCCAGCAGAGGGCAACCATGGAACGAGCAGTACTTC. Protein product: CASRGQPWNEQYF. This chain uses TRBV13 with TRBJ2-7; D remains ambiguous. CDR1 PRHDT and CDR2 FYEKMQ come from the germline V gene (reference sequence). There are 13 residues in the CDR3. V lost 6 bases, J lost 5 bases, and 14 bases lay in between.

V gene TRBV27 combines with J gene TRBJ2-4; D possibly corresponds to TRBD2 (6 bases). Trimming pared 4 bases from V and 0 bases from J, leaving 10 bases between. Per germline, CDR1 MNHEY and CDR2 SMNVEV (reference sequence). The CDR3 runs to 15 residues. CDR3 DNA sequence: TGTGCCAGCAGTTGGAGCGGGCTAGCCAAAAACATTCAGTACTTC. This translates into CASSWSGLAKNIQYF.

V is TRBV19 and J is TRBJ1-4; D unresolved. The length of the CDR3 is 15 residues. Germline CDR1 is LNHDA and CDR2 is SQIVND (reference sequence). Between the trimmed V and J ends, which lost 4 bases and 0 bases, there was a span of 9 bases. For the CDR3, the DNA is TGTGCCAGTAGTACCTCAGGCGCAACTAATGAAAAACTGTTTTTT. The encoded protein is CASSTSGATNEKLFF.

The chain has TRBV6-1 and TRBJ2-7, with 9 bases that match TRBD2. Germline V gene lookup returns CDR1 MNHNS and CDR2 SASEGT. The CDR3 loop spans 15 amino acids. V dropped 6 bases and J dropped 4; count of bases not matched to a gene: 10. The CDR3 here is CASSSGLAGPYEQYF. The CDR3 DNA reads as TGTGCCAGCAGCTCCGGGCTAGCGGGACCTTACGAGCAGTACTTC.

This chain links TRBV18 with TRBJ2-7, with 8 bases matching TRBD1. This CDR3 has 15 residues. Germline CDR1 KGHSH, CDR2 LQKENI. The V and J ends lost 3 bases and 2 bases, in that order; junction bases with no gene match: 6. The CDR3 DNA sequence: TGTGCCAGCTCACCGCAGGGGGCCATTACCTACGAGCAGTACTTC. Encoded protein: CASSPQGAITYEQYF.

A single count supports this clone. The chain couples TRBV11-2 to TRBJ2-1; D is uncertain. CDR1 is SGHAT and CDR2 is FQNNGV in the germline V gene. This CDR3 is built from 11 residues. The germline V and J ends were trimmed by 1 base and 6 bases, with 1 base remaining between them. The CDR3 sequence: CASSLVNEQFF. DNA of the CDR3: TGTGCCAGCAGCTTAGTCAATGAGCAGTTCTTC. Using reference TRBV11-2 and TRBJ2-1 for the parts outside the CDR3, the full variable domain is EAGVAQSPRYKIIEKRQSVAFWCNPISGHATLYWYQQILGQGPKLLIQFQNNGVVDDSQLPKDRFSAERLKGVDSTLKIQPAKLEDSAVYLCASSLVNEQFFGPGTRLTVL.

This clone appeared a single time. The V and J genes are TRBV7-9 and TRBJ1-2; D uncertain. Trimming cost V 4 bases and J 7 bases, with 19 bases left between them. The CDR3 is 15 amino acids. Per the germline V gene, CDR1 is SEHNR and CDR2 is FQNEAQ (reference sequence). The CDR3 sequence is CASSSHPGLDGGYTF. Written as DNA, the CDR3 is TGTGCCAGCAGCTCCCACCCGGGGTTGGATGGTGGCTACACCTTC.

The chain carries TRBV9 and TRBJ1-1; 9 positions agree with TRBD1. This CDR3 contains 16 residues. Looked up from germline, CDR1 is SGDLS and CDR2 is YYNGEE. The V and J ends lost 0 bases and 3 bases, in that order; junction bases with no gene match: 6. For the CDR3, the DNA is TGTGCCAGCAGCGTAGCGGGGGGACAGGGTTACACTGAAGCTTTCTTT. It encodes CASSVAGGQGYTEAFF.

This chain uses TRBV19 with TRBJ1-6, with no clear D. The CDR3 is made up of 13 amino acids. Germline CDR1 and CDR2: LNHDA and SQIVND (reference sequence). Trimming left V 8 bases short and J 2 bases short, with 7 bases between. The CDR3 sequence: CASGGPYNSPLHF. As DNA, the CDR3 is TGTGCCAGTGGCGGGCCCTATAATTCACCCCTCCACTTT. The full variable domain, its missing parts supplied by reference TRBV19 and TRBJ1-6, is DGGITQSPKYLFRKEGQNVTLSCEQNLNHDAMYWYRQDPGQGLRLIYYSQIVNDFQKGDIAEGYSVSREKKESFPLTVTSAQKNPTAFYLCASGGPYNSPLHFGNGTRLTVT.

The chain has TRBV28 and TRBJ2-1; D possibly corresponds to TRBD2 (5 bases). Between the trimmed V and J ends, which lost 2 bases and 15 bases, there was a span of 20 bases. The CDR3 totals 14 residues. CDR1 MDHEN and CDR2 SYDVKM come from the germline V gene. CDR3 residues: CASSLPLPAGRPFF. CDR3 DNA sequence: TGTGCCAGCAGTTTACCCCTGCCTGCGGGTAGGCCGTTCTTC. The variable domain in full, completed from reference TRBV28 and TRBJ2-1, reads DVKVTQSSRYLVKRTGEKVFLECVQDMDHENMFWYRQDPGLGLRLIYFSYDVKMKEKGDIPEGYSVSREKKERFSLILESASTNQTSMYLCASSLPLPAGRPFFGPGTRLTVL.

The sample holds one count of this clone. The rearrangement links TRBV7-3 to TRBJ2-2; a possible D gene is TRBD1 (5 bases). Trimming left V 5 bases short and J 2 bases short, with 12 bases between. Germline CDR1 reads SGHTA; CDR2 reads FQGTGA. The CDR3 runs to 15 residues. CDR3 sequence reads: CASSPQGLNTGELFF. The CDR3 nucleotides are TGTGCCAGCAGCCCTCAGGGCCTTAACACCGGGGAGCTGTTTTTT.

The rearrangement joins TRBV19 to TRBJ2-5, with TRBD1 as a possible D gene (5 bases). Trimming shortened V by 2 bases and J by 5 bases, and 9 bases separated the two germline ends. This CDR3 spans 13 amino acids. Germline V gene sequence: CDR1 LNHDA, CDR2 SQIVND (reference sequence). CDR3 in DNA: TGTGCCAGTAGTATAAACAGGCAGGAGACCCAGTACTTC. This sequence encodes CASSINRQETQYF.

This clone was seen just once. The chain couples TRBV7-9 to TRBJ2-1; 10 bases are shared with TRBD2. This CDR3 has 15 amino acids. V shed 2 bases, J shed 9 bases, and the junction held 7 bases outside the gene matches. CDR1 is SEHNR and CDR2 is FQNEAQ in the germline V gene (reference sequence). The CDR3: CASSLWASGSLEQFF. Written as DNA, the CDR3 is TGTGCCAGCAGCTTATGGGCTAGCGGGAGTCTTGAGCAGTTCTTC.